This entry describes one T cell receptor beta chain. Other nucleotide sequences from this sample produce the same CDR3. The data were taken from a study of technical replicates of blood from several donors. Sequencing used immunoSEQ multiplex PCR; TCRdb keeps in-frame clones, though not all of them. The table records 95,000 or so clones, roughly 95% of them present only once. The sequenced material came from T cells isolated from PBMCs. The clonotype was recovered from a human donor in good health.

CDR3 bases: TGTGCCAGCAGTGTCTTGGGACAGGGGATTTGGGGTGAGCAGTTCTTC. Translation: CASSVLGQGIWGEQFF. The chain has TRBV6-1 and TRBJ2-1, with 10 bases that match TRBD1. CDR1 and CDR2 (germline): MNHNS, SASEGT. The CDR3 is 16 amino acids. Trimming took 4 bases from V and 9 from J; bases not matched to a gene: 12.